The rows below give T cell receptor beta chains drawn from one sample of a study of cytomegalovirus exposure and HLA in healthy donors. Libraries were prepared by immunoSEQ multiplex PCR; TCRdb keeps only in-frame clonotypes and omits some of them. The sample includes about 93,000 clones, 80% of them seen just once. Input material: PBMCs. The receptor source for this set is a man younger than 40 in good health and CMV-seronegative. The CDR3 runs from the conserved cysteine through the conserved F or W. D genes are given only for firm matches. Only part of the rows carry a size: once, few, many, or a class if the clone is expanded.

len: 15; v_gene: TRBV5-1; j_gene: TRBJ1-4; d_gene: TRBD1; abundance: .; CDR3nt: TGCGCCAGCAGCGCCCGGGGGGACAGGGAAGAAAAACTGTTTTTT; CDR3aa: CASSARGDREEKLFF
len: 14; v_gene: TRBV7-6; j_gene: TRBJ1-3; d_gene: .; abundance: .; CDR3nt: TGTGCCAGCAGCTTACAGGGGTTTGGAAACACCATATATTTT; CDR3aa: CASSLQGFGNTIYF
len: 15; v_gene: TRBV7-9; j_gene: TRBJ2-7; d_gene: TRBD1; abundance: .; CDR3nt: TGTGCCAGCAGCCGGGTGGACAGGGACGCCTACGAGCAGTACTTC; CDR3aa: CASSRVDRDAYEQYF
len: 15; v_gene: TRBV5-1; j_gene: TRBJ1-1; d_gene: TRBD1; abundance: .; CDR3nt: TGCGCCAGCAGCTTAGGACAGGGGGACGTCACTGAAGCTTTCTTT; CDR3aa: CASSLGQGDVTEAFF
len: 14; v_gene: TRBV5-1; j_gene: TRBJ1-2; d_gene: TRBD1; abundance: once; CDR3nt: TGCGCCAGCAGCGCCCGGACAGGGGCCGGCGACTACACCTTC; CDR3aa: CASSARTGAGDYTF
len: 14; v_gene: TRBV28; j_gene: TRBJ1-3; d_gene: .; abundance: .; CDR3nt: TGTGCCAGCAGTCCCCCGTTCTCTGGAAACACCATATATTTT; CDR3aa: CASSPPFSGNTIYF
len: 17; v_gene: TRBV7-2; j_gene: TRBJ2-7; d_gene: .; abundance: .; CDR3nt: TGTGCCAGCAGCTTAGCGGTACAGACACGCACCCCCTACGAGCAGTACTTC; CDR3aa: CASSLAVQTRTPYEQYF
len: 14; v_gene: TRBV7-2; j_gene: TRBJ2-7; d_gene: TRBD1; abundance: .; CDR3nt: TGTGCCAGCAGCTCCAGACAGGGGGGCTACGAGCAGTACTTC; CDR3aa: CASSSRQGGYEQYF
len: 15; v_gene: TRBV30; j_gene: TRBJ1-5; d_gene: .; abundance: .; CDR3nt: TGTGCCTGGAGTCCCCCGGGGGACGGCAATCAGCCCCAGCATTTT; CDR3aa: CAWSPPGDGNQPQHF
len: 17; v_gene: TRBV11-2; j_gene: TRBJ2-1; d_gene: TRBD1; abundance: .; CDR3nt: TGTGCCAGCAGCTCGAGACCCGGGACAGGGGTGATTAATGAGCAGTTCTTC; CDR3aa: CASSSRPGTGVINEQFF
len: 18; v_gene: TRBV5-1; j_gene: TRBJ2-3; d_gene: TRBD2; abundance: .; CDR3nt: TGCGCCAGCAGCCCCGGCGATAGCGGGAGGGCCGGGTCAGATACGCAGTATTTT; CDR3aa: CASSPGDSGRAGSDTQYF
len: 14; v_gene: TRBV19; j_gene: TRBJ1-2; d_gene: TRBD1; abundance: .; CDR3nt: TGTGCCAGTTCCGGGACAGGGGCCCACTATGGCTACACCTTC; CDR3aa: CASSGTGAHYGYTF
len: 17; v_gene: TRBV7-8; j_gene: TRBJ2-5; d_gene: TRBD2; abundance: .; CDR3nt: TGTGCCAGCAGCTCCACTAGCGGGCCCCGAGGAGGAGAGACCCAGTACTTC; CDR3aa: CASSSTSGPRGGETQYF
len: 15; v_gene: TRBV11-2; j_gene: TRBJ1-1; d_gene: .; abundance: .; CDR3nt: TGTGCCAGCAGCCCTAAGACGGGAAAGAACACTGAAGCTTTCTTT; CDR3aa: CASSPKTGKNTEAFF
len: 12; v_gene: TRBV29-1; j_gene: TRBJ2-5; d_gene: TRBD1; abundance: .; CDR3nt: TGCAGCGCCCCGGGACAGGGGGCCAGGCAGTACTTC; CDR3aa: CSAPGQGARQYF
len: 13; v_gene: TRBV25-1; j_gene: TRBJ2-5; d_gene: .; abundance: .; CDR3nt: TGTGCCAGCAGCCACTGGACAGAAGAGACCCAGTACTTC; CDR3aa: CASSHWTEETQYF
len: 18; v_gene: TRBV5-4; j_gene: TRBJ2-3; d_gene: TRBD2; abundance: .; CDR3nt: TGTGCCACAGGAGACGGAGCGGGGGGGAAACATAGCACAGATACGCAGTATTTT; CDR3aa: CATGDGAGGKHSTDTQYF
len: 15; v_gene: TRBV5-1; j_gene: TRBJ2-1; d_gene: TRBD1; abundance: .; CDR3nt: TGCGCCAGCAGCCCGACAGGGGGAGGATACAATGAGCAGTTCTTC; CDR3aa: CASSPTGGGYNEQFF
len: 12; v_gene: TRBV19; j_gene: TRBJ1-2; d_gene: .; abundance: .; CDR3nt: TGTGCCAGTAGTTGGTCAGGGGATGGCTACACCTTC; CDR3aa: CASSWSGDGYTF
len: 14; v_gene: TRBV6-5; j_gene: TRBJ2-4; d_gene: .; abundance: .; CDR3nt: TGTGCCAGCAGGGACCGGACACCAGAAAACATTCAGTACTTC; CDR3aa: CASRDRTPENIQYF
len: 13; v_gene: TRBV6-5; j_gene: TRBJ1-2; d_gene: TRBD1; abundance: once; CDR3nt: TGTGCCAGCAGTCCCGGGACAGGGGTTGGCTACACCTTC; CDR3aa: CASSPGTGVGYTF
len: 15; v_gene: TRBV5-4; j_gene: TRBJ2-7; d_gene: TRBD1; abundance: .; CDR3nt: TGTGCCAGCAGCAGACCGGGACAGAGACACTACGAGCAGTACTTC; CDR3aa: CASSRPGQRHYEQYF
len: 15; v_gene: TRBV5-1; j_gene: TRBJ2-1; d_gene: TRBD2; abundance: .; CDR3nt: TGCGCCAGCAGCGCGGTAGCGGGCATTAACAATGAGCAGTTCTTC; CDR3aa: CASSAVAGINNEQFF
len: 14; v_gene: TRBV2; j_gene: TRBJ2-5; d_gene: .; abundance: .; CDR3nt: TGTGCCAGCAGCGGGACTCCCTCCCAAGAGACCCAGTACTTC; CDR3aa: CASSGTPSQETQYF
len: 15; v_gene: TRBV6-4; j_gene: TRBJ1-1; d_gene: TRBD1; abundance: .; CDR3nt: TGTGCCAGCAGAACGAGTACAGGGGTTGTCTCTGAAGCTTTCTTT; CDR3aa: CASRTSTGVVSEAFF
len: 16; v_gene: TRBV4-1; j_gene: TRBJ1-2; d_gene: .; abundance: .; CDR3nt: TGCGCCAGCAGCCAAGATCAAAGGTGGGGGGGCTATGGCTACACCTTC; CDR3aa: CASSQDQRWGGYGYTF
len: 14; v_gene: TRBV27; j_gene: TRBJ2-5; d_gene: .; abundance: .; CDR3nt: TGTGCCAGCAGTTTAATAGGAGAGCAAGAGACCCAGTACTTC; CDR3aa: CASSLIGEQETQYF
len: 15; v_gene: TRBV7-9; j_gene: TRBJ1-4; d_gene: TRBD1; abundance: .; CDR3nt: TGTGCCAGCAGCTCACCGGGACAGTCCAATGAAAAACTGTTTTTT; CDR3aa: CASSSPGQSNEKLFF